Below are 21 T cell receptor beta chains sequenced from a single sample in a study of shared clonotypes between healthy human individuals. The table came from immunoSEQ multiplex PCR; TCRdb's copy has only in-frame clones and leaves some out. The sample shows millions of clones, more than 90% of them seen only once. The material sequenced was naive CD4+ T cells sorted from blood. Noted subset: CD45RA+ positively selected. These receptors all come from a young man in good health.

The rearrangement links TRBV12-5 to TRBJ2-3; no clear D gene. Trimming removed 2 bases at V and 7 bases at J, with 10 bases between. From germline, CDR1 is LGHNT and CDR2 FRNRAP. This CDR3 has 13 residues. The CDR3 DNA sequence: TGTGCTAGTGGTTTGTTCAATCAGCATACGCAGTATTTT. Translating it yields CASGLFNQHTQYF.

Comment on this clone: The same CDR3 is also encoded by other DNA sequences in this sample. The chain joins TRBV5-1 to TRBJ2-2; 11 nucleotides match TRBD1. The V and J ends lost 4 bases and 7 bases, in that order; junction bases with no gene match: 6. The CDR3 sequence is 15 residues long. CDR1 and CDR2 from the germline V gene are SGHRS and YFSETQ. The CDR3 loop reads CASSPGQGAGGELFF. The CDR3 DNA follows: TGCGCCAGCAGCCCCGGACAGGGGGCCGGCGGGGAGCTGTTTTTT.

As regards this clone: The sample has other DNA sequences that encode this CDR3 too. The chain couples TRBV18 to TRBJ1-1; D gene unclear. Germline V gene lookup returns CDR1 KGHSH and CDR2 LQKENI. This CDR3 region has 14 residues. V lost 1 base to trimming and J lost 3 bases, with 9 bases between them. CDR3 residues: CASSPQGGDTEAFF. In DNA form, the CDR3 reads TGTGCCAGCTCACCACAGGGTGGCGACACTGAAGCTTTCTTT.

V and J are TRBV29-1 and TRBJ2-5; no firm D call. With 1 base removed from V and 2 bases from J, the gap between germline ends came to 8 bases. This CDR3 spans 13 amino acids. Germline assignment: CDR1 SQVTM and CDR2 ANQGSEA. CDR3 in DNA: TGCAGCGTTGAAGGAGTTAGGCAAGAGACCCAGTACTTC. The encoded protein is CSVEGVRQETQYF.

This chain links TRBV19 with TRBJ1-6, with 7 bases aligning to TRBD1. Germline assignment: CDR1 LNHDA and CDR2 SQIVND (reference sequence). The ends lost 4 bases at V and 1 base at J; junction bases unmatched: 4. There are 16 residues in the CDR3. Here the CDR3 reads CASSKGAGSYNSPLHF. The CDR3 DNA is TGTGCCAGTAGTAAGGGGGCTGGATCCTATAATTCACCCCTCCACTTT.

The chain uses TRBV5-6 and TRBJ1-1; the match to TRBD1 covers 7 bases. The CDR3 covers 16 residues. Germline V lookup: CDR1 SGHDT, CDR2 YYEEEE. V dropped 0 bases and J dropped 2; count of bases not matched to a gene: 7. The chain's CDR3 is CASSLVIGQVNTEAFF. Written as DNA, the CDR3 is TGTGCCAGCAGCTTGGTCATAGGACAGGTCAACACTGAAGCTTTCTTT.

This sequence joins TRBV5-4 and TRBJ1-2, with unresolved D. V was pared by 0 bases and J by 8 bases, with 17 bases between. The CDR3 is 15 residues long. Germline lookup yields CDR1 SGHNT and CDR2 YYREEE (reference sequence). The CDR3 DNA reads TGTGCCAGCAGCTTGGGTGGGGAGGACTATCGGGGCTACACCTTC. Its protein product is CASSLGGEDYRGYTF.

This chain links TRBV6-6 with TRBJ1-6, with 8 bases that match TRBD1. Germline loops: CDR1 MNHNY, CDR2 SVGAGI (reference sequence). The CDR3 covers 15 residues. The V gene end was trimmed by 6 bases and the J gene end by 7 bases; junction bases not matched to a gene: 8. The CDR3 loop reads CASRAGGQKNSPLHF. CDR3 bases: TGTGCCAGCAGGGCAGGGGGCCAAAAAAATTCACCCCTCCACTTT.

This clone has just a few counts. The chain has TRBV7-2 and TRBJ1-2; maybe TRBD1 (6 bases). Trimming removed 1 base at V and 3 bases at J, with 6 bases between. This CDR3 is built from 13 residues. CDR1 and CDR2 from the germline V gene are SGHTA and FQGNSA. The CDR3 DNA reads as TGTGCCAGCAGCTTAGGGACAGACTATGGCTACACCTTC. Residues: CASSLGTDYGYTF.

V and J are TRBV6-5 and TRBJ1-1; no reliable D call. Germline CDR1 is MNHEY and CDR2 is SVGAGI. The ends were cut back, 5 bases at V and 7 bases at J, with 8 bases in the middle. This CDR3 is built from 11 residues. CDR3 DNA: TGTGCCAGCAGTACGGGGATTGAAGCTTTCTTT. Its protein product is CASSTGIEAFF.

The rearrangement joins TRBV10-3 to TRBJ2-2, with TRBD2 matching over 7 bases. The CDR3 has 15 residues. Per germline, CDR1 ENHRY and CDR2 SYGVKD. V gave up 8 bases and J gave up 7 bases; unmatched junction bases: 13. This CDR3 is CAIGGGRATGGELFF. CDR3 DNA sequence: TGTGCCATCGGAGGAGGGAGGGCCACGGGCGGGGAGCTGTTTTTT.

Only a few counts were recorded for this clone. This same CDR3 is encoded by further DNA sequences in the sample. The CDR3 DNA sequence: TGTGCCAGCAGCGTAGGTCCGAATTCACCCCTCCACTTT. Protein: CASSVGPNSPLHF. V is TRBV9 and J is TRBJ1-6; D ambiguous. Trimming stripped 0 bases from V and 7 bases from J, with 5 bases between. In germline, CDR1 is SGDLS, CDR2 YYNGEE. The CDR3 length is 13 residues.

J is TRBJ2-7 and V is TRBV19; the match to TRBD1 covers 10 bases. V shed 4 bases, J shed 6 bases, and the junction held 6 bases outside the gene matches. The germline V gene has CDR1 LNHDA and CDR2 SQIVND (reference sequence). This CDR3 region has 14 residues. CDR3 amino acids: CASSTRTGGREQYF. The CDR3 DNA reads TGTGCCAGTAGTACTAGGACAGGGGGACGCGAGCAGTACTTC.

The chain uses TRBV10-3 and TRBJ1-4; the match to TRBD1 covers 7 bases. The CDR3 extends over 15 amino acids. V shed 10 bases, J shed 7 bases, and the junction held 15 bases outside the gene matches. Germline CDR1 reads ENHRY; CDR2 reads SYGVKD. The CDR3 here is CATRLTGSFSEKLFF. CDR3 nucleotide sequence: TGTGCCACCCGCCTGACAGGGTCTTTCAGTGAAAAACTGTTTTTT.

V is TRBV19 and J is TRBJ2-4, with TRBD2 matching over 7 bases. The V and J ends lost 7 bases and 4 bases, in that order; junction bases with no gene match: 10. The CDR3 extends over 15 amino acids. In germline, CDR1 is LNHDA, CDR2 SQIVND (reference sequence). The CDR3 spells CASNPAWGGKNIQYF. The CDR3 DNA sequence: TGTGCCAGTAATCCCGCCTGGGGGGGAAAAAACATTCAGTACTTC.

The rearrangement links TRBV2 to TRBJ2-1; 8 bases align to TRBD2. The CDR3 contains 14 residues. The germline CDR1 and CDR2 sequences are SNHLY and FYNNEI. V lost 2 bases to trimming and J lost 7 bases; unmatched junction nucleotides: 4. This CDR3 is CASSETRGGNEQFF. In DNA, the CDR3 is TGTGCCAGCAGTGAAACCCGGGGGGGGAATGAGCAGTTCTTC.

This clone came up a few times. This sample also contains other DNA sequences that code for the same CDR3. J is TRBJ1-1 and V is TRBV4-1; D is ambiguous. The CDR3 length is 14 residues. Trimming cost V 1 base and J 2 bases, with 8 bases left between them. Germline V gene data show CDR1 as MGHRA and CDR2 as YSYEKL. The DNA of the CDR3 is TGCGCCAGCAGCCAAGTGGACGTTAACACTGAAGCTTTCTTT. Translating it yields CASSQVDVNTEAFF.

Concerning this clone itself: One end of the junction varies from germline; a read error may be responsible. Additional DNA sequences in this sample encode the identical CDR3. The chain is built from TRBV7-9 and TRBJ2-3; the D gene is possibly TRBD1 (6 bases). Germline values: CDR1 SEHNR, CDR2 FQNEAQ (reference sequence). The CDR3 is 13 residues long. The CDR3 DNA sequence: TGCGCCAGCAACGCAGGGGGCACAGATACGCAGTATTTT. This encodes CASNAGGTDTQYF. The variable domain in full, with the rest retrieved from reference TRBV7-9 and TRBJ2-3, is DTGVSQNPRHKITKRGQNVTFRCDPISEHNRLYWYRQTLGQGPEFLTYFQNEAQLEKSRLLSDRFSAERPKGSFSTLEIQRTEQGDSAMYLCASNAGGTDTQYFGPGTRLTVL.

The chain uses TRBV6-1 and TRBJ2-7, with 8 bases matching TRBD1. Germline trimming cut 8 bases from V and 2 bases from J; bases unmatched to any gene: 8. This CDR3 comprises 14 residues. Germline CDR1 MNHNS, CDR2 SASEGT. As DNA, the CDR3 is TGTGCCAGCCCCGGGGACAGGAAGGCCTACGAGCAGTACTTC. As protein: CASPGDRKAYEQYF.

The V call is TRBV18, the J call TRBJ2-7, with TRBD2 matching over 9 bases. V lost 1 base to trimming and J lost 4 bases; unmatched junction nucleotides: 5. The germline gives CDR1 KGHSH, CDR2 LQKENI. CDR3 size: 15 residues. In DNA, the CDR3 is TGTGCCAGCTCACCACTAGCGGGAGTTGTTTACGAGCAGTACTTC. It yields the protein CASSPLAGVVYEQYF. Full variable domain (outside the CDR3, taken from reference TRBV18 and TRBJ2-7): NAGVMQNPRHLVRRRGQEARLRCSPMKGHSHVYWYRQLPEEGLKFMVYLQKENIIDESGMPKERFSAEFPKEGPSILRIQQVVRGDSAAYFCASSPLAGVVYEQYFGPGTRLTVT.

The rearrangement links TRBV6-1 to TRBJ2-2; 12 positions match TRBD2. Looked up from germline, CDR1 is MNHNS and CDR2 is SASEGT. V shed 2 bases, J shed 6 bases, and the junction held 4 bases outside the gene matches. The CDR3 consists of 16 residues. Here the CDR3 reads CASSERASGGAGELFF. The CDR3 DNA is TGTGCCAGCAGTGAAAGGGCTAGCGGGGGGGCCGGGGAGCTGTTTTTT.